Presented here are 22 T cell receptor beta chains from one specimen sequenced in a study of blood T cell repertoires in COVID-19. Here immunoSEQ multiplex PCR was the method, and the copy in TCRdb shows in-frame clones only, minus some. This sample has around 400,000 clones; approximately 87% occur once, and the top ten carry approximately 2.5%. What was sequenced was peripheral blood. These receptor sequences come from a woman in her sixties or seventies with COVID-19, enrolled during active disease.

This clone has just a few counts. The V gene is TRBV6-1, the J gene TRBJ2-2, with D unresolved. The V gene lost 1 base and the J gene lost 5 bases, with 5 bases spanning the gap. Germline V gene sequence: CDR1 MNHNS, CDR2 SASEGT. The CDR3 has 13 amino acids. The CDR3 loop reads CASSEESTGELFF. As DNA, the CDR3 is TGTGCCAGCAGTGAAGAATCGACCGGGGAGCTGTTTTTT.

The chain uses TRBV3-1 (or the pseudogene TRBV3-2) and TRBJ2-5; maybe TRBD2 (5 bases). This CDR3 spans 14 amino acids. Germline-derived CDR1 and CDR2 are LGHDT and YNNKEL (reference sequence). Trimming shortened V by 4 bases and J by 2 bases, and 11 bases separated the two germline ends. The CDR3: CASSLPGSQETQYF. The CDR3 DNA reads TGTGCCAGCAGCCTTCCGGGATCTCAAGAGACCCAGTACTTC.

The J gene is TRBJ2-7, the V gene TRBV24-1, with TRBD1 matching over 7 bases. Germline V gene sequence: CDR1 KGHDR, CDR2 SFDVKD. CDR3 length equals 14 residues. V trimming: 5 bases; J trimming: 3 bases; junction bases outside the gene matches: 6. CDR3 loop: CATSARGRNYEQYF. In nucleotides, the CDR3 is TGTGCCACCAGTGCAAGGGGGCGAAACTACGAGCAGTACTTC.

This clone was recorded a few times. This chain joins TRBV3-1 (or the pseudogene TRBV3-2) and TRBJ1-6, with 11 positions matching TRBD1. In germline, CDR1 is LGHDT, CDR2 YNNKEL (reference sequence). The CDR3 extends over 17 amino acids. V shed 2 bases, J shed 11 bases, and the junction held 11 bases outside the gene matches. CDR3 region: CASSQQYRDRGSPPLHF. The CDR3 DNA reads TGTGCCAGCAGCCAACAATACCGGGACAGGGGGTCTCCACCCCTCCACTTT.

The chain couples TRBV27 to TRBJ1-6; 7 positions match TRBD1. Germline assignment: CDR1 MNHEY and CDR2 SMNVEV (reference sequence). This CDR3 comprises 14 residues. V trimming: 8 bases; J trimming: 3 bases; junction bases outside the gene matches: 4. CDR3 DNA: TGTGCCAGCGGCCGGGACAGCTATAATTCACCCCTCCACTTT. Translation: CASGRDSYNSPLHF.

DNA of the CDR3: TGTGCCAGCAGCCCGACAGGGGCGAGAGAGACCCAGTACTTC. This sequence encodes CASSPTGARETQYF. This chain connects TRBV7-2 to TRBJ2-5, with 8 bases fitting TRBD1. The CDR3 extends over 14 amino acids. Germline-derived CDR1 and CDR2 are SGHTA and FQGNSA. V trimming: 5 bases; J trimming: 4 bases; junction bases outside the gene matches: 6.

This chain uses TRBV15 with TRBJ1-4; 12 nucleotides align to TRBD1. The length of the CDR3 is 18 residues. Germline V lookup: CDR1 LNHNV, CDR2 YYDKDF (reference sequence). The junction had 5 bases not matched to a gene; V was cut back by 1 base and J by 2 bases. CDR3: CATSRAPGQGATNEKLFF. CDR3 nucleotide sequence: TGTGCCACCAGCAGAGCCCCGGGACAGGGGGCCACTAATGAAAAACTGTTTTTT. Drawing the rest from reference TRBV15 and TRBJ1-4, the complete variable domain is DAMVIQNPRYQVTQFGKPVTLSCSQTLNHNVMYWYQQKSSQAPKLLFHYYDKDFNNEADTPDNFQSRRPNTSFCFLDIRSPGLGDTAMYLCATSRAPGQGATNEKLFFGSGTQLSVL.

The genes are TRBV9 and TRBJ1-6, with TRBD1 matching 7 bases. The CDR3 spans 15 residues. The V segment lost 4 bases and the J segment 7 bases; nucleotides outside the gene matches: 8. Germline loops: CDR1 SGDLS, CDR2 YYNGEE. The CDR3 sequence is CASSLAGTANSPLHF. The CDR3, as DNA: TGTGCCAGCAGCCTCGCCGGGACAGCCAATTCACCCCTCCACTTT.

CDR3 loop: CASSTSRDRWGYEQYF. DNA of the CDR3: TGTGCCAGCAGCACGTCCCGGGACAGGTGGGGCTACGAGCAGTACTTC. The V and J genes are TRBV7-6 and TRBJ2-7; 8 bases fit TRBD1. With 5 bases clipped from V and 3 bases from J, the junction kept 12 bases outside the gene matches. The CDR3 is 16 amino acids. Germline V gene sequence: CDR1 SGHVS, CDR2 FNYEAQ. Drawing the rest from reference TRBV7-6 and TRBJ2-7, the complete variable domain is GAGVSQSPRYKVTKRGQDVALRCDPISGHVSLYWYRQALGQGPEFLTYFNYEAQQDKSGLPNDRFSAERPEGSISTLTIQRTEQRDSAMYRCASSTSRDRWGYEQYFGPGTRLTVT.

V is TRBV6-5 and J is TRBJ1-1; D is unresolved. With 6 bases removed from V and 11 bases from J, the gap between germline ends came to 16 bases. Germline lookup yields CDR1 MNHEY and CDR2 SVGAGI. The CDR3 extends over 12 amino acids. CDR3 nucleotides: TGTGCCAGCAGGGCCGGACTGAACCAGGCTTTCTTT. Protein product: CASRAGLNQAFF.

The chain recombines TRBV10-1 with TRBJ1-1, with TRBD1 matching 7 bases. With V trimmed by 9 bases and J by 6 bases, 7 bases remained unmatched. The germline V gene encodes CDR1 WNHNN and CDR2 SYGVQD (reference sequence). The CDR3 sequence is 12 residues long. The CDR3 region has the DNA TGCGCCAGAGTCACAGGGGAGGCTGAAGCTTTCTTT. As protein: CARVTGEAEAFF.

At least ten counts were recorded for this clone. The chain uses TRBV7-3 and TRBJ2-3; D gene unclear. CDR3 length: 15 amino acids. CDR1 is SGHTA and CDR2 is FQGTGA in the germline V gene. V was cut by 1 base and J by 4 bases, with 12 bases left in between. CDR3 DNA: TGTGCCAGCAGCTTAAGAGGAAGCCGCTCAGATACGCAGTATTTT. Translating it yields CASSLRGSRSDTQYF.

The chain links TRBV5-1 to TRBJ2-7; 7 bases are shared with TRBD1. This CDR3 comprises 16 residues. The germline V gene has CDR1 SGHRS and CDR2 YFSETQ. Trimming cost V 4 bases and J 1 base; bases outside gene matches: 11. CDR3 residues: CASSRTPGQKSYEQYF. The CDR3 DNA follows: TGCGCCAGCAGCAGAACCCCGGGACAGAAATCCTACGAGCAGTACTTC.

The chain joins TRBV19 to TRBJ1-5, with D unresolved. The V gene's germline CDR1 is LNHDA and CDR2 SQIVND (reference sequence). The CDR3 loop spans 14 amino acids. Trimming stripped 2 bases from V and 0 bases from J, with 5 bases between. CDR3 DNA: TGTGCCAGTAGTATATTCTCTAGCAATCAGCCCCAGCATTTT. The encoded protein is CASSIFSSNQPQHF.

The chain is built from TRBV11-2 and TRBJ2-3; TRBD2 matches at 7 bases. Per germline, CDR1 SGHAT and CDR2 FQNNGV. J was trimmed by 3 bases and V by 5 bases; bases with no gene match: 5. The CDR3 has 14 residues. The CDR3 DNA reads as TGTGCCAGCAGCAAGAGGGACTATACAGATACGCAGTATTTT. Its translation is CASSKRDYTDTQYF.

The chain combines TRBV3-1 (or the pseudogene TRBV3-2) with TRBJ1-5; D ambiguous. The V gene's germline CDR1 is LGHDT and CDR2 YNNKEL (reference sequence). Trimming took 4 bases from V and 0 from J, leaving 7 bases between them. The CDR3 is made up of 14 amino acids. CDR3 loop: CASSRAVSNQPQHF. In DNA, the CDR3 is TGTGCCAGCAGCCGGGCTGTTAGCAATCAGCCCCAGCATTTT.

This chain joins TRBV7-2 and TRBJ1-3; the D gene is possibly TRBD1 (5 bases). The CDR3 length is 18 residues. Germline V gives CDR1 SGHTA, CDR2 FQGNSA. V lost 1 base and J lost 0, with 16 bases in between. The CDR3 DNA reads TGTGCCAGCAGCTTAGTGGCAGGGATGATCAACTCTGGAAACACCATATATTTT. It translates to CASSLVAGMINSGNTIYF.

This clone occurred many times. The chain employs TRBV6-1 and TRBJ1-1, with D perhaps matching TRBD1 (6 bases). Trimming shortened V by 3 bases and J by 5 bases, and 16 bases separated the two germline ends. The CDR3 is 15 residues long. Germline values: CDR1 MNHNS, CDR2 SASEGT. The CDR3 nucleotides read TGTGCCAGCAGTGATTTGTCAGGGGTGGGTACTGAAGCTTTCTTT. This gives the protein CASSDLSGVGTEAFF.

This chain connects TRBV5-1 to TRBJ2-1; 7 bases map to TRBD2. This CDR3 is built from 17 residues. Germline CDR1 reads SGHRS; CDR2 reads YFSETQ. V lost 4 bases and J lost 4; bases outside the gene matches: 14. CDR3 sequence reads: CASSIRGTGGMYNEQFF. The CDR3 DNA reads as TGCGCCAGCAGCATACGAGGCACCGGGGGGATGTACAATGAGCAGTTCTTC.

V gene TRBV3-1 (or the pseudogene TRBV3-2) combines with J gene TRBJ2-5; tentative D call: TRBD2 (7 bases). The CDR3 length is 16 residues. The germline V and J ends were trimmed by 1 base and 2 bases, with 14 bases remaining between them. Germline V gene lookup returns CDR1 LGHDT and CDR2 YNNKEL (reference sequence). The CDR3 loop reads CASSQVGKGGQETQYF. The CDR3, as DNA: TGTGCCAGCAGCCAAGTCGGAAAGGGGGGGCAAGAGACCCAGTACTTC.

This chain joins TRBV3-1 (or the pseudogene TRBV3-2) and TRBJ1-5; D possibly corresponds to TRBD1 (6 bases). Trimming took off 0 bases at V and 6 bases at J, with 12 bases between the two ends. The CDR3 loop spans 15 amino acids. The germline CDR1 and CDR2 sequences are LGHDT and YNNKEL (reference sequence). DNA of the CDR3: TGTGCCAGCAGCCAAGACAGGGGAGAGGGTCAGCCCCAGCATTTT. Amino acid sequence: CASSQDRGEGQPQHF.

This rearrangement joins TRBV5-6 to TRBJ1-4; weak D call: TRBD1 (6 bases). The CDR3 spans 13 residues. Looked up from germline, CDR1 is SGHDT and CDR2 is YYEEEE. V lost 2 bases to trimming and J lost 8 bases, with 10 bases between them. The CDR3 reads CASSLRGWEKLFF. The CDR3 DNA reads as TGTGCCAGCAGCTTAAGGGGGTGGGAAAAACTGTTTTTT.